A single T cell receptor beta chain is shown here with its context. The antigen is unknown. This CDR3 is 16 amino acids long. Losses at the gene ends were 2 bases for V and 9 bases for J; bases not matched to a gene: 7. Germline CDR1 reads MGHRA; CDR2 reads YSYEKL. When sampled, the donors appeared nominally healthy, though they likely had unrecorded immune exposures. A multiplex PCR was run with 60 Vbeta primers and 13 Jbeta primers. The method was immunoSEQ multiplex PCR; TCRdb's version includes in-frame clones alone and lacks a portion of them. The data contain about 180,000 clones, around 77% of them singletons. The data were taken from a study of cytomegalovirus exposure and HLA in healthy donors. Study at large: An early data release held 70 million to 90 million unique TCRs from HLA-typed donors. Study-wide results and limits: The authors later found HLA-associated TCR beta chains more clonally expanded than equally common others.

This TCR came from a woman in her 30s in good health and CMV-seronegative. The chain joins TRBV4-1 to TRBJ1-6, with 10 positions matching TRBD1. The sequenced sample was PBMCs. The CDR3 DNA reads as TGCGCCAGCAGCCAATGGGACAGGGGAAGAAGTTCACCCCTCCACTTT. Translating it yields CASSQWDRGRSSPLHF.